This T cell receptor beta chain was profiled in a study of a mutant IDH1 vaccine in newly diagnosed glioma. At the level of the study: Before enrollment, the patients had been treated with radiotherapy alone, temozolomide alone, or both together. Most of them had received both. Study-level results: There were vaccine-induced immune responses in around 93% of the patients.

The germline CDR1 and CDR2 sequences are LNHDA and SQIVND (reference sequence). This CDR3 has 15 amino acids. Trimming took 3 bases from V and 5 from J, leaving 16 bases between them. Here immunoSEQ multiplex PCR was the method, and the copy in TCRdb shows in-frame clones only, minus some. Of 50,000 to 55,000 clones listed, more than 70% were seen once; the top ten hold about 5.2%. Specified time point: week 5, during vaccination. Every vaccine dose comprised 300 ug of mutant IDH1 20-mer peptide plus topical imiquimod. Donors' newly diagnosed IDH1-mutant WHO grade 3 or 4 astrocytomas lacked nuclear ATRX. This clone was counted between two and nine times. The antigen is undetermined.

The J gene is TRBJ1-1, the V gene TRBV19, with D tentatively TRBD1 (5 bases). This sequence originates from a man aged 45-65 years with glioma. Sequenced here: PBMCs, sampled from a glioma patient whose treatment included an IDH1 peptide vaccine. CDR3 loop: CASSIRFGGGTEAFF. CDR3 DNA sequence: TGTGCCAGTAGTATCAGGTTCGGGGGTGGAACTGAAGCTTTCTTT. Supplemented by reference TRBV19 and TRBJ1-1, the full variable domain reads DGGITQSPKYLFRKEGQNVTLSCEQNLNHDAMYWYRQDPGQGLRLIYYSQIVNDFQKGDIAEGYSVSREKKESFPLTVTSAQKNPTAFYLCASSIRFGGGTEAFFGQGTRLTVV.